This is a list of T cell receptor beta chains from one sample in a study of shared clonotypes between healthy human individuals. The method was immunoSEQ multiplex PCR; TCRdb's version includes in-frame clones alone and lacks a portion of them. The sample has over 1.5 million clones; under 99% are singletons. The sequenced sample consisted of naive CD4+ T cells sorted from blood. These receptor sequences come from a man aged 25-45 years in good health. The CDR3 runs from the conserved cysteine through the conserved F or W. The D gene is left open where the match is weak. Clone size appears in some rows only: once, few, many, or a class for an expanded clone.

J gene: TRBJ2-2; D gene: TRBD1; V gene: TRBV10-1; clone size: NA; CDR3 DNA: TGCGCCAGCAGTGGTCAGGGGGAAACAAGAAGTAAGAACACCGGGGAGCTGTTTTTT; CDR3 protein: CASSGQGETRSKNTGELFF
J gene: TRBJ1-1; D gene: TRBD1; V gene: TRBV15; clone size: NA; CDR3 DNA: TGTGCCACCAGCAGGAGGACCGGGACAGGGTTGGCTGAAGCTTTCTTT; CDR3 protein: CATSRRTGTGLAEAFF
J gene: TRBJ2-2; D gene: NA; V gene: TRBV7-2; clone size: NA; CDR3 DNA: TGTGCCAGCAGCGGTACCGGGTCCAACACCGGGGAGCTGTTTTTT; CDR3 protein: CASSGTGSNTGELFF
J gene: TRBJ1-2; D gene: TRBD1; V gene: TRBV28; clone size: NA; CDR3 DNA: TGTGCCAGCTGGTTGACACAGGGGGCTGGGGCTGGCTACACCTTC; CDR3 protein: CASWLTQGAGAGYTF
J gene: TRBJ2-7; D gene: NA; V gene: TRBV27; clone size: NA; CDR3 DNA: TGTGCCAGCAGTCTCCAGGGGTACGAGAGCTCCTACGAGCAGTACTTC; CDR3 protein: CASSLQGYESSYEQYF
J gene: TRBJ2-1; D gene: NA; V gene: TRBV2; clone size: NA; CDR3 DNA: TGTGCCAGCAGCCGATTGAGAGGTTCCTACAATGAGCAGTTCTTC; CDR3 protein: CASSRLRGSYNEQFF
J gene: TRBJ2-2; D gene: NA; V gene: TRBV18; clone size: NA; CDR3 DNA: TGTGCCAGCTCACCAGGTCCCCTGAACACCGGGGAGCTGTTTTTT; CDR3 protein: CASSPGPLNTGELFF
J gene: TRBJ1-5; D gene: TRBD1; V gene: TRBV6-1; clone size: NA; CDR3 DNA: TGTGCCAGCAGTGACTGGGACAGGGGAATTTATCAGCCCCAGCATTTT; CDR3 protein: CASSDWDRGIYQPQHF
J gene: TRBJ2-7; D gene: NA; V gene: TRBV28; clone size: NA; CDR3 DNA: TGTGCCAGCAGTTGGTCCAACTCCTACGAGCAGTACTTC; CDR3 protein: CASSWSNSYEQYF
J gene: TRBJ1-2; D gene: NA; V gene: TRBV15; clone size: once; CDR3 DNA: TGTGCCACCAGCAGAGATGCGAGCGGGACGGGCTACACCTTC; CDR3 protein: CATSRDASGTGYTF
J gene: TRBJ2-6; D gene: NA; V gene: TRBV2; clone size: NA; CDR3 DNA: TGTGCCAGCAGTGCAGGTCCTGCCCCATTCACCTCTGGGGCCAACGTCCTGACTTTC; CDR3 protein: CASSAGPAPFTSGANVLTF
J gene: TRBJ1-5; D gene: TRBD1; V gene: TRBV7-2; clone size: NA; CDR3 DNA: TGTGCCAGCAGCAGTGACAGGGCCCGTAAGACCCAGCATTTT; CDR3 protein: CASSSDRARKTQHF
J gene: TRBJ2-7; D gene: NA; V gene: TRBV5-1; clone size: NA; CDR3 DNA: TGCGCCAGCAGCCCTACTGGTAAGACCCACTACGAGCAGTACTTC; CDR3 protein: CASSPTGKTHYEQYF
J gene: TRBJ2-5; D gene: NA; V gene: TRBV29-1; clone size: NA; CDR3 DNA: TGCAGCGCCGTTTCTGGGTCGGAGACCCAGTACTTC; CDR3 protein: CSAVSGSETQYF
J gene: TRBJ1-5; D gene: NA; V gene: TRBV2; clone size: NA; CDR3 DNA: TGTGCCAGCTCGCCACGGGCCCGGGATCAGCCCCAGCATTTT; CDR3 protein: CASSPRARDQPQHF
J gene: TRBJ1-2; D gene: TRBD1; V gene: TRBV18; clone size: NA; CDR3 DNA: TGTGCCAGCTCATTACAGGGGAGTAACTATGGCTACACCTTC; CDR3 protein: CASSLQGSNYGYTF
J gene: TRBJ1-4; D gene: NA; V gene: TRBV6-1; clone size: NA; CDR3 DNA: TGTGCCAGCAGTGAATCGGAGAGGGGAACTAATGAAAAACTGTTTTTT; CDR3 protein: CASSESERGTNEKLFF
J gene: TRBJ2-2; D gene: TRBD1; V gene: TRBV5-1; clone size: NA; CDR3 DNA: TGCGCCAGCAGCTCCGGGACAGGGTTCACCGGGGAGCTGTTTTTT; CDR3 protein: CASSSGTGFTGELFF
J gene: TRBJ2-6; D gene: TRBD2; V gene: TRBV5-3; clone size: once; CDR3 DNA: TGTGCCAGAAGCTTCAGGACTAGCGGGACTGGGGCCAACGTCCTGACTTTC; CDR3 protein: CARSFRTSGTGANVLTF
J gene: TRBJ1-1; D gene: NA; V gene: TRBV4-3; clone size: NA; CDR3 DNA: TGCGCCAGCAGCCAATTCGGGGGGCTCACTGAAGCTTTCTTT; CDR3 protein: CASSQFGGLTEAFF
J gene: TRBJ2-5; D gene: TRBD2; V gene: TRBV4-3; clone size: NA; CDR3 DNA: TGCGCCAGCGGCATCACCGTTCCCCGACCCGGGGGGACTAGCGGAGAGACCCAGTACTTC; CDR3 protein: CASGITVPRPGGTSGETQYF
J gene: TRBJ2-7; D gene: NA; V gene: TRBV6-1; clone size: NA; CDR3 DNA: TGTGCCAGCAGTAGGACCGATACCTACGAGCAGTACTTC; CDR3 protein: CASSRTDTYEQYF
J gene: TRBJ2-3; D gene: TRBD2; V gene: TRBV5-4; clone size: NA; CDR3 DNA: TGTGCCAGCAGTACTCGGACTAGCGGGAGGACTAGCACAGATACGCAGTATTTT; CDR3 protein: CASSTRTSGRTSTDTQYF
J gene: TRBJ2-1; D gene: TRBD2; V gene: TRBV5-1; clone size: NA; CDR3 DNA: TGCGCCAGCAGCTTGGTGGCAGAACTCTTGGGACTAGCGGGAGGGTCCTACAATGAGCAGTTCTTC; CDR3 protein: CASSLVAELLGLAGGSYNEQFF
J gene: TRBJ2-3; D gene: NA; V gene: TRBV5-1; clone size: NA; CDR3 DNA: TGCGCCAGCTCCTCAAGCGAAGATACGCAGTATTTT; CDR3 protein: CASSSSEDTQYF
J gene: TRBJ2-7; D gene: NA; V gene: TRBV6-6; clone size: NA; CDR3 DNA: TGTGCCAGCAGTTACATCGAACAAGACCTGTACAGTCGGCGGTACTTC; CDR3 protein: CASSYIEQDLYSRRYF
J gene: TRBJ1-2; D gene: NA; V gene: TRBV15; clone size: NA; CDR3 DNA: TGTGCCACCAGCAGAGAGGCGGCAGTGCATGGCTACACCTTC; CDR3 protein: CATSREAAVHGYTF
J gene: TRBJ1-1; D gene: NA; V gene: TRBV23-1; clone size: NA; CDR3 DNA: TGCGCCAGCAGTCAGATAGGACAACCCAGTGAAGCTTTCTTT; CDR3 protein: CASSQIGQPSEAFF
J gene: TRBJ2-4; D gene: TRBD2; V gene: TRBV7-2; clone size: NA; CDR3 DNA: TGTGCCAGCAGCGTAACTAGCGGGAGTCCCATTCAGTACTTC; CDR3 protein: CASSVTSGSPIQYF
J gene: TRBJ2-7; D gene: NA; V gene: TRBV28; clone size: NA; CDR3 DNA: TGTGCCAGCAGTTTACTAGTAGACGAGCAGTACTTC; CDR3 protein: CASSLLVDEQYF
J gene: TRBJ1-1; D gene: NA; V gene: TRBV30; clone size: few; CDR3 DNA: TGTGCCTGGAGTCAAGAGGACAGAAACACTGAAGCTTTCTTT; CDR3 protein: CAWSQEDRNTEAFF
J gene: TRBJ2-5; D gene: NA; V gene: TRBV11-3; clone size: NA; CDR3 DNA: TGTGCCAGCAGCTTACAAACAGAGACCCAGTACTTC; CDR3 protein: CASSLQTETQYF
J gene: TRBJ2-5; D gene: TRBD1; V gene: TRBV5-1; clone size: NA; CDR3 DNA: TGCGCCAGCAGCTTGGGACAGGGGCAAGAGACCCAGTACTTC; CDR3 protein: CASSLGQGQETQYF
J gene: TRBJ2-2; D gene: TRBD1; V gene: TRBV5-1; clone size: once; CDR3 DNA: TGCGCCAGCAGCGGCGGGACAGGGATACTCACCGGGGAGCTGTTTTTT; CDR3 protein: CASSGGTGILTGELFF
J gene: TRBJ1-5; D gene: NA; V gene: TRBV6-6; clone size: NA; CDR3 DNA: TGTGCCAGCAGTTACCTGCAGACCAATCAGCCCCAGCATTTT; CDR3 protein: CASSYLQTNQPQHF
J gene: TRBJ1-5; D gene: NA; V gene: TRBV28; clone size: once; CDR3 DNA: TGTGCCAGCAGCAACTTTCAGCCCCAGCATTTT; CDR3 protein: CASSNFQPQHF
J gene: TRBJ2-7; D gene: NA; V gene: TRBV5-5; clone size: once; CDR3 DNA: TGTGCCAGCAGCAGGGAACAGTGGTCGTACGAGCAGTACTTC; CDR3 protein: CASSREQWSYEQYF
J gene: TRBJ2-7; D gene: NA; V gene: TRBV29-1; clone size: NA; CDR3 DNA: TGCAGCGCCAGCAGGGGGGCCCACTACGAGCAGTACTTC; CDR3 protein: CSASRGAHYEQYF
J gene: TRBJ2-7; D gene: NA; V gene: TRBV28; clone size: NA; CDR3 DNA: TGTGCCAGCAGTTTAAAAAACGAGCAGTACTTC; CDR3 protein: CASSLKNEQYF
J gene: TRBJ2-2; D gene: NA; V gene: TRBV28; clone size: NA; CDR3 DNA: TGTGCCAGCACTTTTTTCGTGGGACCTAATGTGGGTACCGGGGAGCTGTTTTTT; CDR3 protein: CASTFFVGPNVGTGELFF
J gene: TRBJ2-1; D gene: NA; V gene: TRBV19; clone size: NA; CDR3 DNA: TGTGCCAGTAGTTCAACCGGGACTCAAATACCTAACAATGAGCAGTTCTTC; CDR3 protein: CASSSTGTQIPNNEQFF